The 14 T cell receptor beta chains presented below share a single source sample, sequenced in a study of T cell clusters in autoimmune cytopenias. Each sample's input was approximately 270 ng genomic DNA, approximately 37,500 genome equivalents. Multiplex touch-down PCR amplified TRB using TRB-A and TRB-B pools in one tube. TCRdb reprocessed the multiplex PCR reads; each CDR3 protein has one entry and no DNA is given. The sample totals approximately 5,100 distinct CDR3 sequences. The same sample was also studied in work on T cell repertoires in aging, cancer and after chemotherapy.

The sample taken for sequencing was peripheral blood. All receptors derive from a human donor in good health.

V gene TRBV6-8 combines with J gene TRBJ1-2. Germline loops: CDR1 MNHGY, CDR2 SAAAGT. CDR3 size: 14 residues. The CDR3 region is CSSSELVANYGYTF.

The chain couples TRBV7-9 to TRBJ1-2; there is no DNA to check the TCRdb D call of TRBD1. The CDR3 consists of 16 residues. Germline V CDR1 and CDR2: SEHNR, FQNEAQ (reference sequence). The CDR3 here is CASSPRSGTGDYGYTF.

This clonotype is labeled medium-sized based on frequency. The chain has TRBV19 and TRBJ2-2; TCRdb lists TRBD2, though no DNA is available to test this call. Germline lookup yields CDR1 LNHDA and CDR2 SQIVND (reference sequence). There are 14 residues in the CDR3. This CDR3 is CASSIDRAAGELFF.

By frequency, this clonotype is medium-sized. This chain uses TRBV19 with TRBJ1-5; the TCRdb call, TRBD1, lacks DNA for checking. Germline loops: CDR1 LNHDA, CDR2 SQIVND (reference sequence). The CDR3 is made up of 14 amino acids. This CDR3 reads CASSFQVNGGPQHF.

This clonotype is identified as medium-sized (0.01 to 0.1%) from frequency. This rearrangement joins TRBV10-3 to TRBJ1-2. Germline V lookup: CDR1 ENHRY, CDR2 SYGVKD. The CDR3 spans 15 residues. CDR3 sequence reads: CAISDVTAANYGYTF.

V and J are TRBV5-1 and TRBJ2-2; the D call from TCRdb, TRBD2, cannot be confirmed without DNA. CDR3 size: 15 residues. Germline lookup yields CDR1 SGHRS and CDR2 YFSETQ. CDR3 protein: CASSLVASVTGELFF.

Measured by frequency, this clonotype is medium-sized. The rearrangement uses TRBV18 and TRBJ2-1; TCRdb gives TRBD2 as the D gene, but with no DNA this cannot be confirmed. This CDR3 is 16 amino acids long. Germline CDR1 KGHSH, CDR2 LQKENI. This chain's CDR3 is CASSQSGRPGDNEQFF. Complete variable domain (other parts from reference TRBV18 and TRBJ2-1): NAGVMQNPRHLVRRRGQEARLRCSPMKGHSHVYWYRQLPEEGLKFMVYLQKENIIDESGMPKERFSAEFPKEGPSILRIQQVVRGDSAAYFCASSQSGRPGDNEQFFGPGTRLTVL.

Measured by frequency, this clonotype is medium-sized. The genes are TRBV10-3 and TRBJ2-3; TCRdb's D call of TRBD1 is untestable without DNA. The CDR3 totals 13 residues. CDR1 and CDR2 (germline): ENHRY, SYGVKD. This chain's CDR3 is CAISDRGTDTQYF.

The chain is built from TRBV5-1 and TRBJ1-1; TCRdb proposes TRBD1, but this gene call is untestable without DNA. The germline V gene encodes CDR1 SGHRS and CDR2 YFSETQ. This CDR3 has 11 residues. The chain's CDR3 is CARTGVLGAFF.

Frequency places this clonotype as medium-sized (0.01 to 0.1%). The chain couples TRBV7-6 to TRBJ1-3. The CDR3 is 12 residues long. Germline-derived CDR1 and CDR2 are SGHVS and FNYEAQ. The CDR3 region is CASSFGGNTIYF.

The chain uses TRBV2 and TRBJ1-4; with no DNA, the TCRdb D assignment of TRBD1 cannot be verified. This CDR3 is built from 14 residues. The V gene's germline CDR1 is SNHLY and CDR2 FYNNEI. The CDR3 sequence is CASRDLGRNEKLFF.

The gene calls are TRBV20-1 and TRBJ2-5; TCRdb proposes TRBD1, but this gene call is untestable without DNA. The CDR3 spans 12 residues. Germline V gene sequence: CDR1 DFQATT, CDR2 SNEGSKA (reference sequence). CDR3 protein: CSAPGPVETQYF.

CDR3 loop: CASSSPDGHDYNYGYTF. The chain has TRBV5-1 and TRBJ1-2; TCRdb picks TRBD1, but there is no DNA to check that call. This CDR3 is 17 amino acids long. The germline V gene encodes CDR1 SGHRS and CDR2 YFSETQ.

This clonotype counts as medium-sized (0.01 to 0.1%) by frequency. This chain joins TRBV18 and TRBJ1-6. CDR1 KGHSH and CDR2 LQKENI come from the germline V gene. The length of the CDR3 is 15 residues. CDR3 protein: CASSPGGWDNSPLHF.